Sequencing of this TCR beta chain was carried out in a study of blood T cell repertoires in COVID-19. As for the study in general: Sample material is recorded as cDNA or gDNA derived from T cells, B-cell-depleted T cells, or PBMCs.

Categorization into cohorts depended on clinical history that participants reported. Symptom resolution, clearance, or two negative PCRs marked the recovered donors of Cohort 3. The authors' processing: Estimation of nucleated cell counts was performed using reference gene primer amplification. Sequencing was performed with immunoSEQ multiplex PCR; in TCRdb, only in-frame clones are kept and a portion is missing. V, J and clone size are those of that table, while D and trimming were read from the DNA. The sample has hundreds of thousands of clones; 88% are singletons. The sample taken for sequencing was PBMCs or T cells enriched from blood (not recorded which). The receptor comes from a woman aged 60 to 75 who had recovered from COVID-19.

The CDR3 coding sequence is TGTGCCAGCAGCCTACAGGGGGCTGGTGAAAAACTGTTTTTT. Protein sequence: CASSLQGAGEKLFF. The V and J genes are TRBV7-9 and TRBJ1-4, with TRBD1 matching 9 bases. The CDR3 totals 14 residues. J gave up 7 bases and V 5 bases, and 5 bases lay outside the gene matches. Germline V CDR1 and CDR2: SEHNR, FQNEAQ (reference sequence).